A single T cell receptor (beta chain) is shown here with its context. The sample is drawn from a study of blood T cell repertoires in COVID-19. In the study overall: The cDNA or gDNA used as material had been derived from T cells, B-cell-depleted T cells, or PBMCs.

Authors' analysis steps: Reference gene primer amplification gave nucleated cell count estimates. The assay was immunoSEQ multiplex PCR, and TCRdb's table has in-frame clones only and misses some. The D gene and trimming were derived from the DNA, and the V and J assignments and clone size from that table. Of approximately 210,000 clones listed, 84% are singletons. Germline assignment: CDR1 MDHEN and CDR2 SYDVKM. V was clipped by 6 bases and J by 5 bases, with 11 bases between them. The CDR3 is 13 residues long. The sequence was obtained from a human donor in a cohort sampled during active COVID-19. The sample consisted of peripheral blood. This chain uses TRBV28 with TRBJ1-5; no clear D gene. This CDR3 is CASRTTKHQPQHF. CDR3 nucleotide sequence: TGTGCCAGCAGAACAACGAAACATCAGCCCCAGCATTTT.